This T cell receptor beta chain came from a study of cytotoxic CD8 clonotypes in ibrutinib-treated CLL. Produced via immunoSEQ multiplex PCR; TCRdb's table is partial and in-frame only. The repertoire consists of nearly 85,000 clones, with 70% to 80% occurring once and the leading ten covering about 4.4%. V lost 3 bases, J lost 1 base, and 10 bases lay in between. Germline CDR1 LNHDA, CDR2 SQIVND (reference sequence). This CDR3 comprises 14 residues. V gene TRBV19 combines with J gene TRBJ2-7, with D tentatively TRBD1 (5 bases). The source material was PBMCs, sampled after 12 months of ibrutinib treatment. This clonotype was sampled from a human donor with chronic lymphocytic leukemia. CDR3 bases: TGTGCCAGTAGTATTTCTGGGGCGTCCTACGAGCAGTACTTC. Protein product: CASSISGASYEQYF.